The clone carrying this TCR beta chain was seen a few times. Time point denoted: newly diagnosed GD, antithyroid drugs for less than 3 months. Construction of the TCR library relied on RNA isolated from PBMCs. The germline V gene encodes CDR1 SGDLS and CDR2 YYNGEE. The CDR3 totals 14 residues. V gave up 2 bases and J gave up 0 bases, with 6 bases separating them. These data come from a study of regulatory T cells in long-lasting Graves disease. Libraries of TCR beta came from iRepertoire HTBI primers plus Arm-PCR of CDR3 regions. One entry per CDR3 protein results from TCRdb running MiXCR on the multiplex PCR reads. The table has approximately 560,000 distinct CDR3 sequences, 15% to 20% seen once; the top ten hold 9.5% to 15%. These same data were also listed under a study on T cells in Graves' hyperthyroidism and ophthalmopathy.

The input for sequencing was peripheral blood mononuclear cells (PBMCs), taken at new diagnosis, from a patient treated with antithyroid drugs. This chain uses TRBV9 with TRBJ1-3; no clear D gene. The receptor was isolated from a man in his late teens or twenties with Graves disease. The CDR3 bases are TGTGCCAGCAGCGTGACCAGCTCTGGAAACACCATATATTTT. It codes for CASSVTSSGNTIYF.